This TCR beta chain stems from a study of blood T cell repertoires in COVID-19. Study summary: The United States, Italy and Spain were the sources of the acute and convalescent COVID-19 samples. T cells, B-cell-depleted T cells, or PBMCs supplied cDNA or gDNA.

Measured with immunoSEQ multiplex PCR; TCRdb has only the in-frame clones, and not every one. Among roughly 55,000 clones listed, around 87% were seen once. CDR3 length: 16 amino acids. Trimming shortened V by 5 bases and J by 4 bases, and 20 bases separated the two germline ends. The V gene's germline CDR1 is LGHNT and CDR2 FRNRAP. Sequencing was done on a sample of peripheral blood. The TCR originated in a man between 60 and 75 years old with active or convalescent COVID-19. The gene calls are TRBV12-5 and TRBJ1-2; no firm D call. CDR3 amino acids: CASGPTRARGIYGYTF. CDR3 nucleotides: TGTGCTAGTGGTCCCACCCGGGCCCGGGGAATCTATGGCTACACCTTC.